The source of this T cell receptor (beta chain) is a study of cytomegalovirus exposure and HLA in healthy donors. General study points: Prediction of most subjects' HLA-A and HLA-B alleles by TCR beta sequences was reportedly accurate.

A multiplex PCR was run with 60 Vbeta primers and 13 Jbeta primers. The table came from immunoSEQ multiplex PCR; TCRdb's copy has only in-frame clones and leaves some out. This sample's table reports 150,000 or so clones. In germline, CDR1 is SEHNR, CDR2 FQNEAQ (reference sequence). V was clipped by 6 bases and J by 3 bases, with 18 bases between them. This CDR3 spans 15 amino acids. As concerns this clone: The antigen remains unidentified.

The clonotype originates from a woman between 40 and 55 years old in good health and CMV-seropositive. The sequenced material came from PBMCs. This chain uses TRBV7-9 with TRBJ2-7; possible D gene TRBD2, 5 bases. The CDR3 loop reads CASSGEERIIYEQYF. In nucleotides, the CDR3 is TGTGCCAGCAGTGGGGAAGAGCGGATCATCTACGAGCAGTACTTC.